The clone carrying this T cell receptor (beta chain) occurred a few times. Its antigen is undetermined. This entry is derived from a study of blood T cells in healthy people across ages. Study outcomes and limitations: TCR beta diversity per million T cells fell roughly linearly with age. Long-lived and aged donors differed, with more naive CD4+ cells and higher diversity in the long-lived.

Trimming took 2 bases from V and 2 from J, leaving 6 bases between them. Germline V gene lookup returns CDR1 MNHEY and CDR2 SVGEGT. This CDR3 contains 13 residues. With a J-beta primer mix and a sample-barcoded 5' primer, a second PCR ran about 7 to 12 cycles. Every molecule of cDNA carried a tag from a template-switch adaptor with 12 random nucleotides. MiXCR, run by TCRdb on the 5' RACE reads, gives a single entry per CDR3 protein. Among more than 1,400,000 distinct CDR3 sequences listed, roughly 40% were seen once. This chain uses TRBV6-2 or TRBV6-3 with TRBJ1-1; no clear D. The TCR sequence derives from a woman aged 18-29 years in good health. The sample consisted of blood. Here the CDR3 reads CASSYQVNTEAFF. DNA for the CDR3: TGTGCCAGCAGTTACCAGGTTAACACTGAAGCTTTCTTT.